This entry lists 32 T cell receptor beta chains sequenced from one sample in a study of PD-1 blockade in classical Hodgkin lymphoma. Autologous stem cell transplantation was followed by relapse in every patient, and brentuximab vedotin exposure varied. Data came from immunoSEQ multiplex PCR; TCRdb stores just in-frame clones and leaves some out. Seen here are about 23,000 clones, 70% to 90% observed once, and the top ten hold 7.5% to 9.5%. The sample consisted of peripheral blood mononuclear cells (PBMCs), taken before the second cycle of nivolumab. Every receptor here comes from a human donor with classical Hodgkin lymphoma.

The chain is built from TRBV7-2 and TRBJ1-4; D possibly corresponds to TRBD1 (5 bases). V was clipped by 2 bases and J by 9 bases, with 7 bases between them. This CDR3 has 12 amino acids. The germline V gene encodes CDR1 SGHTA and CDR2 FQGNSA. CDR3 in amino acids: CASSLMGQKLFF. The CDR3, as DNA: TGTGCCAGCAGCTTAATGGGGCAAAAACTGTTTTTT.

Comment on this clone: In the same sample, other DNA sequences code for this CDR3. In DNA, the CDR3 is TGTGCCAGCATTATGACTAGCGGGGGGGCCACCGGGGAGCTGTTTTTT. It specifies CASIMTSGGATGELFF. The chain recombines TRBV2 with TRBJ2-2; the match to TRBD2 covers 14 bases. This CDR3 has 16 amino acids. Trimming removed 7 bases from V and 4 bases from J; junction bases left unmatched: 5. The germline gives CDR1 SNHLY, CDR2 FYNNEI.

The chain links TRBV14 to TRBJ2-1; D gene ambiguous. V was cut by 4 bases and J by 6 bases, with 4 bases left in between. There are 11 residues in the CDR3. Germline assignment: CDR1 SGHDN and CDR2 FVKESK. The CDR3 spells CASSRVNEQFF. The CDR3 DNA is TGTGCCAGCAGCCGAGTCAATGAGCAGTTCTTC.

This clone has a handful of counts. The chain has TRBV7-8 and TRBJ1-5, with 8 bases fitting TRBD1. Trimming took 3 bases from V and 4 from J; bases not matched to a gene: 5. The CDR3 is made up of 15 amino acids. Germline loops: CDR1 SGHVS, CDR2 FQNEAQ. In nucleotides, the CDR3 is TGTGCCAGCAGCTTCGAACGGACAGGGAATCAGCCCCAGCATTTT. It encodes CASSFERTGNQPQHF.

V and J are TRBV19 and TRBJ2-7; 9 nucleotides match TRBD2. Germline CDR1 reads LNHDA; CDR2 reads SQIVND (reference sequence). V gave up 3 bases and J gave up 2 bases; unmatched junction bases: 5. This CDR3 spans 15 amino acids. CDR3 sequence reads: CASSIAGGDTYEQYF. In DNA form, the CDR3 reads TGTGCCAGTAGTATTGCGGGGGGGGACACCTACGAGCAGTACTTC.

The CDR3 region is CASSPVGTGGHETQYF. The CDR3 bases are TGTGCCAGCTCACCAGTCGGGACAGGGGGCCATGAGACCCAGTACTTC. This sequence joins TRBV18 and TRBJ2-5, with 12 bases aligning to TRBD1. Germline CDR1 is KGHSH and CDR2 is LQKENI. V dropped 2 bases and J dropped 5; count of bases not matched to a gene: 6. The CDR3 spans 16 residues.

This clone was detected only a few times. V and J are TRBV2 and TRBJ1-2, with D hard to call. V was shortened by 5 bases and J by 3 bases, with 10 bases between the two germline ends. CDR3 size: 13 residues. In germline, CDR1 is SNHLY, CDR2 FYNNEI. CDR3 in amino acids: CASSLRRDYGYTF. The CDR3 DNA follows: TGTGCCAGCAGTCTCCGACGTGACTATGGCTACACCTTC.

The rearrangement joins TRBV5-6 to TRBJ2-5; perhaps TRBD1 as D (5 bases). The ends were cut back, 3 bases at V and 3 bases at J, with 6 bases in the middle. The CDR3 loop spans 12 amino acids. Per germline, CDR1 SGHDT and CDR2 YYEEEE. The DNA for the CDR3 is TGTGCCAGCAGCTCCAGGGAAGAGACCCAGTACTTC. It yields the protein CASSSREETQYF.

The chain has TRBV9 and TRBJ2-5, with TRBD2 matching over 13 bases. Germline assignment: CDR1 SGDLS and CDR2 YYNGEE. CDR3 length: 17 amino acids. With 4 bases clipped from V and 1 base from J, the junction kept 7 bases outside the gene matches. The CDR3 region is CASSPRTSGGSQETQYF. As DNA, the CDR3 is TGTGCCAGCAGCCCGCGGACTAGCGGGGGTTCCCAAGAGACCCAGTACTTC.

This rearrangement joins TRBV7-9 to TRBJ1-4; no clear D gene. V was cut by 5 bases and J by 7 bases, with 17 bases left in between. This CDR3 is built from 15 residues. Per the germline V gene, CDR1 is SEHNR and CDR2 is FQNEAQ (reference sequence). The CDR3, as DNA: TGTGCCAGCAGCCTCCGGGCCAAAGAGGTTGAAAAACTGTTTTTT. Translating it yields CASSLRAKEVEKLFF.

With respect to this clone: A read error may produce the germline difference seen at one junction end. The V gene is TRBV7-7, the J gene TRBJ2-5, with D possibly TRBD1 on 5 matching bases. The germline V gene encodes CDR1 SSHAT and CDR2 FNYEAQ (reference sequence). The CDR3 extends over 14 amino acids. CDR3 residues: CASSLDSWVETQYF. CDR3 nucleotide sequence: TGTGCTAGCAGCTTAGACAGTTGGGTCGAGACCCAGTACTTC.

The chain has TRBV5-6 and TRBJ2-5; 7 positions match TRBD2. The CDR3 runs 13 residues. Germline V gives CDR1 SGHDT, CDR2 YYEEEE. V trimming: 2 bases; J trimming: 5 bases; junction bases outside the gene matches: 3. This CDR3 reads CASSFWGGETQYF. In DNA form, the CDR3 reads TGTGCCAGCAGCTTTTGGGGAGGGGAGACCCAGTACTTC.

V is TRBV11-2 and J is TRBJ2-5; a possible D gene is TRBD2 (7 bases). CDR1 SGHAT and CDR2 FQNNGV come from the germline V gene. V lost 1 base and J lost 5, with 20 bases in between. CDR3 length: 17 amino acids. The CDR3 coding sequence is TGTGCCAGCAGCTTAGGGGCCCTTCCGGGGGGCCCGGAGACCCAGTACTTC. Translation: CASSLGALPGGPETQYF.

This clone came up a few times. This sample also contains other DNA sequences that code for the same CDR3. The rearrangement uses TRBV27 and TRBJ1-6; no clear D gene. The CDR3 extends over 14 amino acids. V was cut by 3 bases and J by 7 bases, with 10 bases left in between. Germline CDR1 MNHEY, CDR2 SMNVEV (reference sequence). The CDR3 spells CASSFRGGNSPLHF. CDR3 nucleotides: TGTGCCAGCAGTTTTCGAGGTGGAAATTCACCCCTCCACTTT.

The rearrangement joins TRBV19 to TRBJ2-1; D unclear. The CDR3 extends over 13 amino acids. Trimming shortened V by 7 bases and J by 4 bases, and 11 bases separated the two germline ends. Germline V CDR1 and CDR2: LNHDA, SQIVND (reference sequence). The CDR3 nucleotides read TGTGCCAGTACCCCGGCCGAGTACAATGAGCAGTTCTTC. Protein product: CASTPAEYNEQFF.

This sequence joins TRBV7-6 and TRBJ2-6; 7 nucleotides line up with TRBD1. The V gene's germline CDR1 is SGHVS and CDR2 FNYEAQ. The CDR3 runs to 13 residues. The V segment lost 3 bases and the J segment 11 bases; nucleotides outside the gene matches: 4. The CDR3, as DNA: TGTGCCAGCAGCTTGCGACAGGGAGACGTCCTGACTTTC. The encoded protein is CASSLRQGDVLTF.

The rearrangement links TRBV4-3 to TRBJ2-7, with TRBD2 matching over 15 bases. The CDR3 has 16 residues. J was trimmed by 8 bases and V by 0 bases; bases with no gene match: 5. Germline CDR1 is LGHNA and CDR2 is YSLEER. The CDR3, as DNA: TGCGCCAGCAGCCAAGATTGGACTAGCGGGGGGGTTAAGCAGTACTTC. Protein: CASSQDWTSGGVKQYF.

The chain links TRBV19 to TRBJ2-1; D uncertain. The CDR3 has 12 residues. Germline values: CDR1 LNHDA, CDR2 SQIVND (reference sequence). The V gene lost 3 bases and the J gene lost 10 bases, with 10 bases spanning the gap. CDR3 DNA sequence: TGTGCCAGTAGTATCTGGGGTAAGGAGCAGTTCTTC. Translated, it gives CASSIWGKEQFF.

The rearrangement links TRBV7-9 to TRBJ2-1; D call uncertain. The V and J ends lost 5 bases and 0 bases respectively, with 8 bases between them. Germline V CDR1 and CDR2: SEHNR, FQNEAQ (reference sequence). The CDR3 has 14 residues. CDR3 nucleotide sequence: TGTGCCAGCAGCCCTCCCAGCTCCTACAATGAGCAGTTCTTC. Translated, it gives CASSPPSSYNEQFF.

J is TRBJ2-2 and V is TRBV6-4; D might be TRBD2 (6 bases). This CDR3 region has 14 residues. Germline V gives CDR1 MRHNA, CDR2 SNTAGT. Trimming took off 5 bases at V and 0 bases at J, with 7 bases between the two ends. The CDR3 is CASSIAANTGELFF. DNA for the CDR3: TGTGCCAGCAGTATAGCGGCGAACACCGGGGAGCTGTTTTTT.

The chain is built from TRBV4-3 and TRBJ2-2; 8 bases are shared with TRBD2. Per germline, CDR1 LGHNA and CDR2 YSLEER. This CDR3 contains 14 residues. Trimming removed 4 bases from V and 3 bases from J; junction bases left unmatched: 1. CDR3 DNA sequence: TGCGCCAGCAGCCGGACTAGCTACACCGGGGAGCTGTTTTTT. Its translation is CASSRTSYTGELFF.

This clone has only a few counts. The CDR3 loop is CATLPGTGPSGYTF. CDR3 bases: TGTGCCACCCTCCCAGGGACAGGGCCATCTGGCTACACCTTC. This rearrangement joins TRBV10-3 to TRBJ1-2, with 9 bases identical to TRBD1. J gave up 7 bases and V 10 bases, and 13 bases lay outside the gene matches. This CDR3 spans 14 amino acids. Germline values: CDR1 ENHRY, CDR2 SYGVKD.

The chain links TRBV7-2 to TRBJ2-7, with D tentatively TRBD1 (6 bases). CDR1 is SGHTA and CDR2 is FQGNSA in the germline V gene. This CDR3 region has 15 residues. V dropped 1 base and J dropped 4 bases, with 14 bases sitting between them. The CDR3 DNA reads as TGTGCCAGCAGCTTAGTCGGTCAGGGGAAGTACGAGCAGTACTTC. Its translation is CASSLVGQGKYEQYF.

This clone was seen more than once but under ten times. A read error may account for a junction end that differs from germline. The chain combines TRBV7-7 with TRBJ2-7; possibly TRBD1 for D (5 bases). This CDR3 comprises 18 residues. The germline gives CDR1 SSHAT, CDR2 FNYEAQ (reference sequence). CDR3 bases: TGTGCTAGCAGCCCTAGAATCCCAACAGGAACCTACCCCCACGAGCAGTACTTC. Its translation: CASSPRIPTGTYPHEQYF.

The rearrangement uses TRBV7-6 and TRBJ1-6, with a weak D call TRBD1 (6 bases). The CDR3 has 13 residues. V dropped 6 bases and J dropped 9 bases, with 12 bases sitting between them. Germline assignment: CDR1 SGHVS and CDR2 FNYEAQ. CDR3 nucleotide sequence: TGTGCCAGCAGAGGAACAGGGATTTCACCCCTCCACTTT. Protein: CASRGTGISPLHF. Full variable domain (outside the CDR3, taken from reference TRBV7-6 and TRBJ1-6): GAGVSQSPRYKVTKRGQDVALRCDPISGHVSLYWYRQALGQGPEFLTYFNYEAQQDKSGLPNDRFSAERPEGSISTLTIQRTEQRDSAMYRCASRGTGISPLHFGNGTRLTVT.

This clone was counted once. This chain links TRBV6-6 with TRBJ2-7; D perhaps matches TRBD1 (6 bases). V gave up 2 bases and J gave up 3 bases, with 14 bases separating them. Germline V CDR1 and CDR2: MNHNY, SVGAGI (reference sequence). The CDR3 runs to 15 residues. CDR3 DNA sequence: TGTGCCAGCAGTTACGGGGACACCAGGTACTACGAGCAGTACTTC. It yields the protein CASSYGDTRYYEQYF.

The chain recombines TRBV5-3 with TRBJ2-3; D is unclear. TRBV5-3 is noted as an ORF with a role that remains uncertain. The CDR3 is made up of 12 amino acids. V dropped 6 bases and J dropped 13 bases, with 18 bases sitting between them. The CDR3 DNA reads TGTGCCAGAAAGCTTGGCATTAGGTTGGAGTATTTT. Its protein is CARKLGIRLEYF.

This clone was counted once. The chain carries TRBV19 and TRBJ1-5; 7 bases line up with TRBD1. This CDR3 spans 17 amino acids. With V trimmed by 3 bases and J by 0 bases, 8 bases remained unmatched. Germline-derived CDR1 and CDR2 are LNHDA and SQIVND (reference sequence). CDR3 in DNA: TGTGCCAGTAGTATGGAGACAGGGAGTTATAGCAATCAGCCCCAGCATTTT. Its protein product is CASSMETGSYSNQPQHF.

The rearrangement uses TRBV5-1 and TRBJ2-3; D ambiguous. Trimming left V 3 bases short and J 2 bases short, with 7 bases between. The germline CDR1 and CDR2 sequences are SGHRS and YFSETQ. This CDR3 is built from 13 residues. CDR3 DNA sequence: TGCGCCAGCAGCTATGGTCACACAGATACGCAGTATTTT. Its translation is CASSYGHTDTQYF. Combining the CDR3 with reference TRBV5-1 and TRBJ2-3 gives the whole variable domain KAGVTQTPRYLIKTRGQQVTLSCSPISGHRSVSWYQQTPGQGLQFLFEYFSETQRNKGNFPGRFSGRQFSNSRSEMNVSTLELGDSALYLCASSYGHTDTQYFGPGTRLTVL.

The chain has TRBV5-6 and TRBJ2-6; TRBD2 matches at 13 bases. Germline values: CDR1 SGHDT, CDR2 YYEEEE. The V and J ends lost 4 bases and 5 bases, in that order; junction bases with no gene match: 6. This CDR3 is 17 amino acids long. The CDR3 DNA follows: TGTGCCAGCAGCCTAAGGACTAGCGGGGGAAGGGCCAACGTCCTGACTTTC. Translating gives CASSLRTSGGRANVLTF.

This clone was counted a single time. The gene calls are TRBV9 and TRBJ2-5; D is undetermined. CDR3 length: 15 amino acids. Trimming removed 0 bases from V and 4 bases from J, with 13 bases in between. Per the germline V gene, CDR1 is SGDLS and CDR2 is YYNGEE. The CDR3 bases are TGTGCCAGCAGCGTAGTAGGGAAACCCGTAGAGACCCAGTACTTC. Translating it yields CASSVVGKPVETQYF.

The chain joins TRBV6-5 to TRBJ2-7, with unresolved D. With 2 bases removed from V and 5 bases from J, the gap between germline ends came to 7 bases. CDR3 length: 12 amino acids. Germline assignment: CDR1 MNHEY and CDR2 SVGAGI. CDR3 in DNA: TGTGCCAGCAGTTACCGCGAGGACGAGCAGTACTTC. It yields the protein CASSYREDEQYF.